This T cell receptor beta chain was identified in a study of graft-versus-host responses after intestinal transplantation. Study-wide context: Multivisceral, liver-intestinal, or isolated intestinal transplants were performed in recipients. Tacrolimus plus steroids were given to all recipients for about 3 years, preceded by anti-thymocyte globulin induction. General observations from the study: Allograft graft-versus-host to host-versus-graft clonal ratios ran high in patients with graft-donor T cell macrochimerism. The recipient marrow held GvH clones, and some of them showed up first in ileum or blood.

Worth noting for this clone: The antigen remains unidentified.

Germline assignment: CDR1 WNHNN and CDR2 SYGVQD (reference sequence). This CDR3 comprises 14 residues. Trimming removed 10 bases at V and 3 bases at J, with 19 bases between. Method: immunoSEQ multiplex PCR; TCRdb's copy keeps in-frame clones and lacks some. The data show roughly 46,000 clones, 90% to 95% seen once. Sequenced here: PBMCs, sampled about 120 weeks after a first intestinal transplant, on the day of a second. This TCR came from a human patient who received an intestinal transplant, so some T cells may come from the graft donor. The V call is TRBV10-1, the J call TRBJ2-7; D gene ambiguous. The CDR3 region has the DNA TGCGCCACCTCAAGGAATCCGAACGACTACGAGCAGTACTTC. This encodes CATSRNPNDYEQYF.